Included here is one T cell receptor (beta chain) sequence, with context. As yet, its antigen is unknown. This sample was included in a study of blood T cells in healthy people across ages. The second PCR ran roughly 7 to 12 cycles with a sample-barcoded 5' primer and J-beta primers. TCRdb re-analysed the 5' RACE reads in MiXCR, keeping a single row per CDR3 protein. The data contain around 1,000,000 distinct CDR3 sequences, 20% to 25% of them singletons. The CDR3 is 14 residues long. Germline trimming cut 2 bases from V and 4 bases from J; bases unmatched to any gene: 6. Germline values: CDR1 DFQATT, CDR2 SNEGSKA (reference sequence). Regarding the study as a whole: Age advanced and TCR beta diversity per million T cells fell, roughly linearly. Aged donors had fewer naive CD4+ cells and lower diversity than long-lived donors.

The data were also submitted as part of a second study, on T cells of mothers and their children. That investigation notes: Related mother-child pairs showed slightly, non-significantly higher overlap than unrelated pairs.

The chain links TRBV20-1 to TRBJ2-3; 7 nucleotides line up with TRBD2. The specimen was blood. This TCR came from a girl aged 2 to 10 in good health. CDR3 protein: CSARLAGVSDTQYF. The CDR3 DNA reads TGCAGTGCTAGATTGGCGGGAGTTTCAGATACGCAGTATTTT.